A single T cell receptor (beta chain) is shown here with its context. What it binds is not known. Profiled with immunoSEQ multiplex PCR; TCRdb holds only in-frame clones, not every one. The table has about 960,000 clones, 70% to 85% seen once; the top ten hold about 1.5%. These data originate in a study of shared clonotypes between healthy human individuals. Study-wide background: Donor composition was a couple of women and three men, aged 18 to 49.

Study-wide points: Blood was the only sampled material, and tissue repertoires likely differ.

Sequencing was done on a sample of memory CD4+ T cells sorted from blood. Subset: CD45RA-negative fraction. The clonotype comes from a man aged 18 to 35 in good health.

The CDR3 sequence: CASIKTDRGRNGYTF. The CDR3 DNA follows: TGTGCCAGTATTAAAACGGACAGGGGGCGGAATGGCTACACCTTC. The rearrangement uses TRBV19 and TRBJ1-2; TRBD1 aligns across 11 bases. Germline V gene sequence: CDR1 LNHDA, CDR2 SQIVND (reference sequence). Losses at the gene ends were 7 bases for V and 6 bases for J; bases not matched to a gene: 10. The CDR3 totals 15 residues.